This is a list of T cell receptor beta chains from one sample in a study of T cells in Graves' hyperthyroidism and ophthalmopathy. TCRdb processed the multiplex PCR reads anew with MiXCR; each CDR3 protein has one entry. Here the sample spans roughly 500,000 distinct CDR3 sequences, roughly 45% being singletons. Sequenced: peripheral blood or thyroid tissue (not recorded which). These receptors came from an adult woman with Graves' disease, either hyperthyroidism or ophthalmopathy (not recorded which). Each CDR3 is given with its conserved first and last residue. The D gene is left open where the match is weak. A row's size may be missing; if present it is once, few, many or a size class.

j_gene,abundance,v_gene,d_gene,CDR3aa,CDR3nt
TRBJ1-5,NA,TRBV2,TRBD1,CASSLTGTDNQPQHF,TGTGCCAGCAGCCTCACTGGGACAGATAATCAGCCCCAGCATTTT
TRBJ2-7,many,TRBV12-3/TRBV12-4,NA,CASTRGQSYEQYF,TGTGCCAGCACCCGAGGGCAGAGCTACGAGCAGTACTTC
TRBJ1-2,many,TRBV14,TRBD1,CASSQLSTGQGRDGYTF,TGTGCCAGCAGCCAACTCTCTACGGGACAGGGTCGGGACGGCTACACCTTC
TRBJ2-6,NA,TRBV2,NA,CASSERGTAGANVLTF,TGTGCCAGCAGTGAGAGGGGTACTGCTGGGGCCAACGTCCTGACTTTC
TRBJ2-5,once,TRBV7-3,TRBD1,CASSYRAPGQGSISQETQYF,TGTGCCAGCAGTTACAGAGCCCCGGGACAGGGAAGTATTAGCCAAGAGACCCAGTACTTC
TRBJ1-5,many,TRBV4-1,TRBD1,CASSQPGQGYQPQHF,TGCGCCAGCAGCCAACCGGGACAGGGCTATCAGCCCCAGCATTTT
TRBJ2-5,many,TRBV19,TRBD1,CASSPRDRQETQYF,TGTGCCAGTAGCCCACGGGACAGACAAGAGACCCAGTACTTC
TRBJ2-2,NA,TRBV28,TRBD2,CAISLAGGELFF,TGTGCCATCAGTCTAGCGGGAGGGGAGCTGTTTTTT
TRBJ2-1,NA,TRBV29-1,TRBD2,CSVGTSGSYNEQFF,TGCAGCGTTGGGACTAGCGGGAGCTACAATGAGCAGTTCTTC
TRBJ1-2,many,TRBV7-2,NA,CASNNELIYGYTF,TGTGCCAGCAACAACGAACTGATTTATGGCTACACCTTC
TRBJ1-2,many,TRBV5-1,NA,CASSLGGAVNYGYTF,TGCGCCAGCAGCTTGGGCGGAGCGGTCAACTATGGCTACACCTTC
TRBJ1-4,NA,TRBV7-9,TRBD1,CASSTGPGQGGEKLFF,TGTGCCAGCAGCACAGGTCCGGGACAGGGGGGAGAAAAACTGTTTTTT
TRBJ1-4,many,TRBV2,NA,CASSLGGTSTNEKLFF,TGTGCCAGCAGTCTGGGGGGGACCTCAACTAATGAAAAACTGTTTTTT
TRBJ2-5,many,TRBV11-2,NA,CASSLDSEQQYF,TGTGCCAGCAGCTTAGATTCCGAGCAGCAGTACTTC
TRBJ2-7,many,TRBV20-1,TRBD1,CSARGGQYYEQYF,TGCAGTGCTAGAGGGGGACAGTACTACGAGCAGTACTTC
TRBJ2-2,NA,TRBV7-2,NA,CASRTSLRATNTGELFF,TGTGCCAGCAGAACTTCTCTCAGGGCAACGAACACCGGGGAGCTGTTTTTT
TRBJ1-1,many,TRBV12-3/TRBV12-4,TRBD1,CASSPTGENTEAFF,TGTGCCAGCAGTCCGACAGGGGAGAACACTGAAGCTTTCTTT
TRBJ1-1,NA,TRBV15,NA,CATSRDSTGTDTEAFF,TGTGCCACCAGCAGAGATTCGACGGGAACTGACACTGAAGCTTTCTTT
TRBJ1-5,NA,TRBV20-1,NA,CSARDGTDYQETQHF,TGCAGTGCTAGAGATGGGACGGACTATCAAGAGACCCAGCATTTT
TRBJ2-7,many,TRBV9,TRBD1,CASSVDRGPTYEQYF,TGTGCCAGCAGCGTAGACAGGGGACCTACCTACGAGCAGTACTTC
TRBJ2-7,few,TRBV7-9,TRBD2,CASSQDRLAGVGEQYF,TGTGCCAGCAGCCAAGATCGACTAGCCGGGGTTGGGGAGCAGTACTTC
TRBJ1-4,NA,TRBV7-2,TRBD1,CASSPGQGRPNEKLFF,TGTGCCAGCAGCCCGGGACAGGGGCGTCCTAATGAAAAACTGTTTTTT
TRBJ2-7,many,TRBV11-1,TRBD1,CASSRPGTGTYEQYF,TGTGCCAGCAGCCGACCCGGGACAGGGACCTACGAGCAGTACTTC
TRBJ1-2,NA,TRBV20-1,NA,CSAFRRGNTGDDGYTF,TGCAGTGCTTTTCGTCGCGGGAACACCGGGGACGATGGCTACACCTTC
TRBJ2-7,NA,TRBV27,TRBD2,CASSPYLAGSTYEQYF,TGTGCCAGCAGTCCCTATCTAGCGGGTAGTACCTACGAGCAGTACTTC
TRBJ2-6,many,TRBV14,NA,CASSQFRNSGANVLTF,TGTGCCAGCAGCCAGTTCCGGAATTCTGGGGCCAACGTCCTGACTTTC
TRBJ1-5,few,TRBV30,NA,CAWSEGGWNQPQHF,TGTGCCTGGAGTGAGGGGGGTTGGAATCAGCCCCAGCATTTT
TRBJ2-7,NA,TRBV12-3/TRBV12-4,TRBD1,CASSPGTGDYEQYF,TGTGCCAGCAGTCCCGGGACAGGGGATTACGAGCAGTACTTC
TRBJ2-7,NA,TRBV7-9,NA,CASSYTGNFREQYF,TGTGCCAGCAGCTACACAGGGAACTTCCGAGAGCAGTACTTC
TRBJ2-7,NA,TRBV10-2,NA,CASSPYSGTYEQYF,TGCGCCAGCAGTCCCTATAGCGGAACCTACGAGCAGTACTTC
TRBJ2-7,NA,TRBV11-2,TRBD1,CASSFGTGGGYEQYF,TGTGCCAGCAGCTTCGGGACAGGGGGTGGATACGAGCAGTACTTC
TRBJ1-4,NA,TRBV7-8,NA,CASSFRARGREKLFF,TGTGCCAGCAGCTTCAGGGCGCGGGGACGTGAAAAACTGTTTTTT
TRBJ2-7,few,TRBV29-1,TRBD1,CSVAGQGHEQYF,TGCAGCGTTGCAGGACAGGGCCACGAGCAGTACTTC
TRBJ1-1,many,TRBV6-5,NA,CATRGGTLPEAFF,TGTGCCACCCGGGGGGGGACCCTCCCTGAAGCTTTCTTT
TRBJ2-5,NA,TRBV5-1,TRBD2,CASSLGGAVKTQYF,TGCGCCAGCAGCCTCGGGGGGGCGGTAAAGACCCAGTACTTC
TRBJ1-1,many,TRBV7-9,NA,CASSFTGPKAFF,TGTGCCAGCAGTTTTACAGGGCCCAAGGCTTTCTTT
TRBJ1-2,NA,TRBV3-1,NA,CASSRKGGADYGYTF,TGTGCCAGCAGCCGCAAAGGGGGGGCTGACTATGGCTACACCTTC
TRBJ1-5,many,TRBV20-1,TRBD1,CSAGGGNRGLGNQPQHF,TGCAGTGCTGGGGGGGGTAACAGGGGATTGGGCAATCAGCCCCAGCATTTT
TRBJ2-5,NA,TRBV20-1,TRBD2,CSASNQGLAAETQYF,TGCAGCGCCAGCAACCAAGGACTAGCGGCAGAGACCCAGTACTTC
TRBJ1-4,many,TRBV6-4,NA,CARREAANEKLFF,TGTGCCAGGAGGGAGGCGGCTAATGAAAAACTGTTTTTT